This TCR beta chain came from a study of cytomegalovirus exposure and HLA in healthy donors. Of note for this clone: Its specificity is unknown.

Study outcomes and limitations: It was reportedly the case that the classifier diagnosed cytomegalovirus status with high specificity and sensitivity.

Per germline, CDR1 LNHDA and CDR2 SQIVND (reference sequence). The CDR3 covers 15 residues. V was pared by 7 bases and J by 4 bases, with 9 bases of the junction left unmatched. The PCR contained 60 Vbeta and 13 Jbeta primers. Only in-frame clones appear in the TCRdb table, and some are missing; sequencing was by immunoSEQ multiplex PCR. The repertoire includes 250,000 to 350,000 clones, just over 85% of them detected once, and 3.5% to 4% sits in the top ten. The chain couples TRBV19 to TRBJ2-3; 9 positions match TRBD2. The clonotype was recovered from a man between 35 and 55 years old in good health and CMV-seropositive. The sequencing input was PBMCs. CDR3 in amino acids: CASTEGLADADTQYF. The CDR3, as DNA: TGTGCCAGTACCGAGGGACTAGCAGACGCAGATACGCAGTATTTT.